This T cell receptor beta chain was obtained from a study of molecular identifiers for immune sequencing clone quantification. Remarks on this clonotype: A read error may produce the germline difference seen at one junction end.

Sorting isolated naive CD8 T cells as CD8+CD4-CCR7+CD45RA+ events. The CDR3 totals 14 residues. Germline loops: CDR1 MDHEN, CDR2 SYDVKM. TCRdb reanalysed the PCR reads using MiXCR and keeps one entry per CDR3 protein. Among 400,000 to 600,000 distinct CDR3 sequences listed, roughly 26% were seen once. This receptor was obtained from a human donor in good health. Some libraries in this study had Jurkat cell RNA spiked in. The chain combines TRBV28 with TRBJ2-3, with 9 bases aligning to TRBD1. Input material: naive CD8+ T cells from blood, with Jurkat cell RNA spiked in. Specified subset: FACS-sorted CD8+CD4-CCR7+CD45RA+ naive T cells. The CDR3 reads CASSLTGGADAQYF. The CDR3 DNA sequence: TGTGCCAGCAGTTTGACAGGGGGAGCAGATGCGCAGTATTTT. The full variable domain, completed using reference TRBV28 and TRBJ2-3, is DVKVTQSSRYLVKRTGEKVFLECVQDMDHENMFWYRQDPGLGLRLIYFSYDVKMKEKGDIPEGYSVSREKKERFSLILESASTNQTSMYLCASSLTGGADAQYFGPGTRLTVL.